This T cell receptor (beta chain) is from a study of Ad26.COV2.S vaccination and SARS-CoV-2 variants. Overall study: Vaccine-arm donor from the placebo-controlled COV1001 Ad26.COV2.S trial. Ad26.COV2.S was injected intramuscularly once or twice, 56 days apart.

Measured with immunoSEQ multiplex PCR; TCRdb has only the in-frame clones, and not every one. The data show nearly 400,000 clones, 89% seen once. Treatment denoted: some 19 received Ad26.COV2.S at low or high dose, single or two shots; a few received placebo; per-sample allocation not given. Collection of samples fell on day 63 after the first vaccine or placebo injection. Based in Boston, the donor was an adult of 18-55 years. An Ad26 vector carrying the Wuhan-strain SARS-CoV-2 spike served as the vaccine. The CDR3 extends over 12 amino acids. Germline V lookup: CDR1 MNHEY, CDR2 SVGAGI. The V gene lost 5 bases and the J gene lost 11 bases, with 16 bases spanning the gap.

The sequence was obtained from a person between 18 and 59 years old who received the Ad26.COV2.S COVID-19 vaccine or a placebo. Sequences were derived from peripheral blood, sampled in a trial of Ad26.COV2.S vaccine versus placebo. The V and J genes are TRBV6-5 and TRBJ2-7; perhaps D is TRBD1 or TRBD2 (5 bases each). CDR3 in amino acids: CASSPRGGAEYF. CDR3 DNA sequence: TGTGCCAGCAGTCCCCGGGGCGGAGCGGAGTACTTC.